The next 9 T cell receptor beta chains were all read from a single sample in a study of shared clonotypes between healthy human individuals. The table came from immunoSEQ multiplex PCR; TCRdb's copy has only in-frame clones and leaves some out. The table shows roughly 200,000 clones, with approximately 70% occurring only once. Input material: memory CD4+ T cells sorted from blood. Subset reported: CD45RA-negative fraction. The receptors here all came from a man aged 25 to 45 in good health.

This chain joins TRBV5-1 and TRBJ1-3; TRBD1 might be the D (5 bases). The CDR3 is made up of 16 amino acids. Trimming removed 4 bases from V and 2 bases from J, with 16 bases in between. Germline lookup yields CDR1 SGHRS and CDR2 YFSETQ. In nucleotides, the CDR3 is TGCGCCAGCAGCCTCCCTGCAGGGTCGACTGGAAACACCATATATTTT. This sequence encodes CASSLPAGSTGNTIYF.

This clone was detected only a few times. The chain is built from TRBV11-3 and TRBJ2-1, with D perhaps given as TRBD1 or TRBD2 (5 bases each). Trimming took off 5 bases at V and 7 bases at J, with 15 bases between the two ends. The CDR3 is 14 residues long. The germline gives CDR1 SGHNT, CDR2 YENEEA. The CDR3 protein is CASSPGSTVNEQFF. For the CDR3, the DNA is TGTGCCAGCAGCCCGGGGTCGACAGTGAATGAGCAGTTCTTC.

The rearrangement links TRBV4-3 to TRBJ2-1; D gene unclear. This CDR3 spans 13 amino acids. Trimming took 4 bases from V and 4 from J, leaving 8 bases between them. Germline assignment: CDR1 LGHNA and CDR2 YSLEER. CDR3 DNA: TGCGCCAGCAGCCCCAACGATTACAATGAGCAGTTCTTC. Amino acids: CASSPNDYNEQFF.

Worth noting for this clone: This specimen includes other DNA sequences encoding the same CDR3. The chain joins TRBV7-3 to TRBJ1-2; D possibly corresponds to TRBD1 (5 bases). The CDR3 length is 14 residues. V shed 1 base and J shed 6 bases, with 12 bases lying between them. From germline, CDR1 is SGHTA and CDR2 FQGTGA. CDR3 DNA: TGTGCCAGCAGCTTAAGTTCCAGGGAGGATGGCTACACCTTC. Its translation is CASSLSSREDGYTF.

The V and J genes are TRBV7-2 and TRBJ2-7; maybe TRBD2 (6 bases). Germline-derived CDR1 and CDR2 are SGHTA and FQGNSA. The V end was cut by 5 bases, the J end by 7 bases, with 24 bases between. The CDR3 length is 16 residues. In DNA form, the CDR3 reads TGTGCCAGCAGCCCGGTGGATAGCGGTGGATTAAGGGAGCAGTACTTC. Its protein product is CASSPVDSGGLREQYF.

CDR3 loop: CASSLMSSGTNEQFF. The CDR3 region has the DNA TGCGCCAGCAGCTTGATGTCTAGCGGGACCAATGAGCAGTTCTTC. The V call is TRBV5-1, the J call TRBJ2-1; 9 nucleotides match TRBD2. Germline assignment: CDR1 SGHRS and CDR2 YFSETQ. CDR3 length equals 15 residues. Unmatched junction bases numbered 5, after V lost 1 base and J lost 6 bases.

The count of this clone is one. This chain connects TRBV29-1 to TRBJ1-1, with D maybe TRBD1 (5 bases). From germline, CDR1 is SQVTM and CDR2 ANQGSEA. CDR3 length: 13 amino acids. Trimming removed 3 bases at V and 1 base at J, with 9 bases between. CDR3 DNA: TGCAGCGTTGACGTGACAGCGAACACTGAAGCTTTCTTT. This encodes CSVDVTANTEAFF.

J is TRBJ2-1 and V is TRBV5-1; no clear D. Germline CDR1 is SGHRS and CDR2 is YFSETQ. The CDR3 covers 15 residues. V gave up 4 bases and J gave up 5 bases, with 16 bases separating them. CDR3 sequence reads: CASSHSWSGDNEQFF. As DNA, the CDR3 is TGCGCCAGCAGCCATAGTTGGTCTGGGGACAATGAGCAGTTCTTC.

This clone was observed a handful of times. The chain couples TRBV29-1 to TRBJ2-5; the match to TRBD2 covers 9 bases. This CDR3 comprises 15 residues. J was trimmed by 0 bases and V by 6 bases; bases with no gene match: 8. In germline, CDR1 is SQVTM, CDR2 ANQGSEA. CDR3 DNA: TGCAGCGTCCTGAAGCGACTAGCGGACCAAGAGACCCAGTACTTC. This codes for CSVLKRLADQETQYF.